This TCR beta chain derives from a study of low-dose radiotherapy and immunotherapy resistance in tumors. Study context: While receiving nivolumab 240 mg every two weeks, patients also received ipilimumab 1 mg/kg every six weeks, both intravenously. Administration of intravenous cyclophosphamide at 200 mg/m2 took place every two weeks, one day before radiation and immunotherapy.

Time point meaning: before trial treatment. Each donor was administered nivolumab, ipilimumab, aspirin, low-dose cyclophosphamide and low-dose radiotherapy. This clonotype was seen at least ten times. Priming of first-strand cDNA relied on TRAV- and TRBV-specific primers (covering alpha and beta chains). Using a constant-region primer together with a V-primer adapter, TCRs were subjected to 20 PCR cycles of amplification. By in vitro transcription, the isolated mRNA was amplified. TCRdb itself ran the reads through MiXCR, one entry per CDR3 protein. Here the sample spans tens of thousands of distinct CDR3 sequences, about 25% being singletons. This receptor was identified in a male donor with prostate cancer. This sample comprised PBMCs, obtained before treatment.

The CDR3 DNA reads as TGTGCCGCGGTCGATGGTTCCAAGTTAAGGGCTTTCTTT. The encoded protein is CAAVDGSKLRAFF. This chain connects TRBV30 to TRBJ1-1; no definite D call. The V end lost 8 bases, the J end lost 11 bases, and 24 bases lay between the germline ends. Germline V gives CDR1 GTSNPN, CDR2 SVGIG (reference sequence). CDR3 size: 13 residues.